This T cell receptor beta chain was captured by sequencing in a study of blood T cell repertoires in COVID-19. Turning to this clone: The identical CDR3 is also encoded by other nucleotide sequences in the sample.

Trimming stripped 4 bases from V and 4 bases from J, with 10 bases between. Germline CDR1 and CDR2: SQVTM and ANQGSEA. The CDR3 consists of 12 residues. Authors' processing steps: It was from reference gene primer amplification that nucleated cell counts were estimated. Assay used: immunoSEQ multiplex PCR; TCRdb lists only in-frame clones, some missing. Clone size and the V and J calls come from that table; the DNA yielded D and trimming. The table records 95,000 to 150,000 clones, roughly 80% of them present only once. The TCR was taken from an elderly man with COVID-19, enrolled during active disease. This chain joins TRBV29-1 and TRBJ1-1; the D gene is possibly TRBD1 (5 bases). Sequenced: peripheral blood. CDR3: CSVAAGSTEAFF. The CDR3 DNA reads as TGCAGCGTTGCTGCAGGGTCCACTGAAGCTTTCTTT.